A single sample gave rise to the 28 T cell receptor beta chains below, sequenced in a study of T cell responses to AZD1222 COVID-19 vaccine. Measured with immunoSEQ multiplex PCR; TCRdb has only the in-frame clones, and not every one. Altogether over 130,000 clones are present, more than 80% being singletons, with the ten largest covering roughly 7.6%. The sample consisted of peripheral blood, taken 28 days after the second dose of the MenACWY control vaccine. The origin of the receptors is an adult who received the MenACWY meningococcal vaccine as a control.

The V call is TRBV7-3, the J call TRBJ2-5; 7 bases line up with TRBD2. The CDR3 runs 16 residues. Germline CDR1 SGHTA, CDR2 FQGTGA. Trimming cost V 5 bases and J 2 bases; bases outside gene matches: 11. As DNA, the CDR3 is TGTGCCAGCAGCCCGGGGGGAGGAGTGGGGCAAGAGACCCAGTACTTC. Amino acids: CASSPGGGVGQETQYF.

This clone was detected a few times. The chain uses TRBV10-2 and TRBJ2-1; TRBD2 matches at 7 bases. The CDR3 length is 14 residues. V lost 6 bases to trimming and J lost 2 bases; unmatched junction nucleotides: 4. Germline CDR1 WSHSY, CDR2 SAAADI. CDR3 nucleotides: TGCGCCAGCAGGGCAGCGGGACCCTACAATGAGCAGTTCTTC. Its translation is CASRAAGPYNEQFF.

The rearrangement links TRBV6-2 or TRBV6-3 to TRBJ2-3, with 8 bases identical to TRBD2. The V gene end was trimmed by 5 bases and the J gene end by 5 bases; junction bases not matched to a gene: 9. Germline V lookup: CDR1 MNHEY, CDR2 SVGEGT. CDR3 length: 15 residues. CDR3 nucleotide sequence: TGTGCCAGCAGTGGACTAGCTAGAATCGGAGATACGCAGTATTTT. Translated: CASSGLARIGDTQYF.

This chain connects TRBV7-7 to TRBJ2-7; TRBD1 agrees at 7 bases. Germline V lookup: CDR1 SSHAT, CDR2 FNYEAQ (reference sequence). CDR3 length equals 14 residues. With 5 bases clipped from V and 3 bases from J, the junction kept 7 bases outside the gene matches. CDR3 protein: CASSVRQGSYEQYF. The CDR3 bases are TGTGCCAGCAGCGTCCGACAGGGCAGCTACGAGCAGTACTTC.

This clone was seen only once. The chain is built from TRBV7-2 and TRBJ1-1; TRBD1 is a possible D gene (5 bases). There are 13 residues in the CDR3. V lost 5 bases and J 11 bases, leaving 18 bases between the germline ends. Germline CDR1 is SGHTA and CDR2 is FQGNSA. The CDR3 reads CASSVRDRAVAFF. Here the CDR3 DNA reads TGTGCCAGCAGCGTTAGGGACCGGGCGGTTGCTTTCTTT.

V usage is TRBV5-6 and J usage is TRBJ1-2, with 9 nucleotides matching TRBD1. The V segment lost 0 bases and the J segment 5 bases; nucleotides outside the gene matches: 11. This CDR3 has 17 residues. Per the germline V gene, CDR1 is SGHDT and CDR2 is YYEEEE. CDR3 sequence: CASSLDPGGQGHYGYTF. CDR3 in DNA: TGTGCCAGCAGCTTGGACCCCGGGGGACAGGGCCATTATGGCTACACCTTC.

Comment on this clone: The junction shows a germline mismatch at one end, possibly a read error. The chain employs TRBV7-7 and TRBJ2-5; 9 bases line up with TRBD1. This CDR3 has 15 residues. Germline-derived CDR1 and CDR2 are SSHAT and FNYEAQ (reference sequence). CDR3 residues: CASSLQGQGGETQYF. CDR3 bases: TGTGCTAGCAGCTTACAGGGACAGGGAGGAGAGACCCAGTACTTC.

This chain connects TRBV30 to TRBJ1-2; 7 nucleotides agree with TRBD1. The CDR3 runs 14 residues. The V gene's germline CDR1 is GTSNPN and CDR2 SVGIG (reference sequence). Trimming cost V 3 bases and J 7 bases; bases outside gene matches: 11. CDR3 protein: CAWSPPDRVVGYTF. The CDR3 DNA reads as TGTGCCTGGAGCCCCCCCGACAGGGTGGTTGGCTACACCTTC.

This chain joins TRBV7-3 and TRBJ2-5; D may match TRBD1 or TRBD2 (5 bases each). Per the germline V gene, CDR1 is SGHTA and CDR2 is FQGTGA. The CDR3 runs 17 residues. V gave up 3 bases and J gave up 1 base, with 18 bases separating them. The CDR3 nucleotides are TGTGCCAGCAGCTTTTTTGTCCGAGGGACCTTCCAAGAGACCCAGTACTTC. As protein: CASSFFVRGTFQETQYF.

This chain links TRBV18 with TRBJ2-7; perhaps TRBD1 as D (6 bases). CDR3 size: 11 residues. With 3 bases removed from V and 8 bases from J, the gap between germline ends came to 8 bases. Germline values: CDR1 KGHSH, CDR2 LQKENI. The CDR3 reads CASSPTGKQYF. The CDR3 bases are TGTGCCAGCTCACCCACAGGGAAGCAGTACTTC.

The rearrangement uses TRBV5-5 and TRBJ2-3; 9 bases line up with TRBD1. CDR1 is SGHKS and CDR2 is YYEKEE in the germline V gene (reference sequence). Trimming took 7 bases from V and 0 from J; bases not matched to a gene: 3. The CDR3 consists of 14 residues. CDR3 sequence reads: CASGGTGSTDTQYF. CDR3 DNA: TGTGCCAGCGGAGGGACAGGGAGCACAGATACGCAGTATTTT. Variable domain in full (rest from reference TRBV5-5 and TRBJ2-3): DAGVTQSPTHLIKTRGQQVTLRCSPISGHKSVSWYQQVLGQGPQFIFQYYEKEERGRGNFPDRFSARQFPNYSSELNVNALLLGDSALYLCASGGTGSTDTQYFGPGTRLTVL.

The V and J genes are TRBV7-3 and TRBJ1-1, with D tentatively TRBD1 (6 bases). The CDR3 has 13 amino acids. Between the trimmed V and J ends, which lost 2 bases and 8 bases, there was a span of 12 bases. Germline V gene sequence: CDR1 SGHTA, CDR2 FQGTGA. The CDR3 nucleotides are TGTGCCAGCAGCTTATCCCGGGACAACGAAGCTTTCTTT. Translation: CASSLSRDNEAFF.

This clone was counted once. This chain connects TRBV3-1 (or the pseudogene TRBV3-2) to TRBJ1-5, with D unclear. V lost 1 base and J lost 3, with 19 bases in between. The CDR3 runs 18 residues. From germline, CDR1 is LGHDT and CDR2 YNNKEL (reference sequence). This CDR3 reads CASSQVPIGLLSNQPQHF. For the CDR3, the DNA is TGTGCCAGCAGCCAAGTTCCAATCGGACTGTTATCCAATCAGCCCCAGCATTTT.

The chain joins TRBV5-6 to TRBJ2-7; TRBD1 matches at 7 bases. This CDR3 is 15 amino acids long. Germline values: CDR1 SGHDT, CDR2 YYEEEE. With 0 bases clipped from V and 3 bases from J, the junction kept 6 bases outside the gene matches. The CDR3 is CASSLGVGQNYEQYF. Written as DNA, the CDR3 is TGTGCCAGCAGCTTGGGGGTGGGACAGAACTACGAGCAGTACTTC.

This sequence joins TRBV9 and TRBJ1-3, with no clear D. Trimming removed 0 bases from V and 0 bases from J, with 7 bases in between. The germline gives CDR1 SGDLS, CDR2 YYNGEE. This CDR3 spans 15 amino acids. CDR3 DNA sequence: TGTGCCAGCAGCGTAGAGTCAGGCTCTGGAAACACCATATATTTT. It specifies CASSVESGSGNTIYF.

This clone was counted between two and nine times. The chain joins TRBV18 to TRBJ2-7, with TRBD2 matching over 9 bases. The CDR3 has 15 residues. The V gene's germline CDR1 is KGHSH and CDR2 LQKENI. V gave up 2 bases and J gave up 2 bases; unmatched junction bases: 4. The CDR3 DNA is TGTGCCAGCTCACCAAACCTAGCGGGAACCTACGAGCAGTACTTC. Translated, it gives CASSPNLAGTYEQYF.

This clone was detected only once. The chain employs TRBV5-4 and TRBJ2-1, with a possible D match to TRBD2 (5 bases). From germline, CDR1 is SGHNT and CDR2 YYREEE (reference sequence). The CDR3 extends over 14 amino acids. V was pared by 2 bases and J by 4 bases, with 10 bases between. CDR3 in amino acids: CASSFVGEYNEQFF. CDR3 DNA sequence: TGTGCCAGCAGCTTTGTCGGGGAGTACAATGAGCAGTTCTTC.

The rearrangement links TRBV5-1 to TRBJ2-1; 7 bases map to TRBD2. CDR1 SGHRS and CDR2 YFSETQ come from the germline V gene. Trimming took 0 bases from V and 0 from J; bases not matched to a gene: 12. This CDR3 comprises 19 residues. CDR3 amino acids: CASSLESGSGLSSYNEQFF. As DNA, the CDR3 is TGCGCCAGCAGCTTGGAATCGGGTAGCGGGCTTAGCTCCTACAATGAGCAGTTCTTC.

The chain uses TRBV4-3 and TRBJ1-5, with D unresolved. Deletions cut 2 bases from V and 7 bases from J, with 15 bases between. Germline V lookup: CDR1 LGHNA, CDR2 YSLEER. The CDR3 runs to 15 residues. This chain's CDR3 is CASSQQRQTWQPQHF. The CDR3 DNA sequence: TGCGCCAGCAGCCAACAGAGACAAACTTGGCAGCCCCAGCATTTT.

This chain uses TRBV2 with TRBJ1-5; the D gene is possibly TRBD1 (6 bases). The CDR3 runs 14 residues. Trimming stripped 7 bases from V and 0 bases from J, with 10 bases between. Germline V gives CDR1 SNHLY, CDR2 FYNNEI. This chain's CDR3 is CASMGHISNQPQHF. The CDR3 nucleotides are TGTGCCAGCATGGGACACATTAGCAATCAGCCCCAGCATTTT.

J is TRBJ2-5 and V is TRBV6-2 or TRBV6-3; 13 bases are shared with TRBD2. CDR1 and CDR2 (germline): MNHEY, SVGEGT. The CDR3 totals 19 residues. With 0 bases clipped from V and 0 bases from J, the junction kept 7 bases outside the gene matches. The CDR3 reads CASSYSGTSGATYQETQYF. CDR3 nucleotides: TGTGCCAGCAGTTACTCCGGGACTAGCGGGGCTACGTACCAAGAGACCCAGTACTTC.

The rearrangement joins TRBV18 to TRBJ1-1; TRBD1 aligns across 8 bases. Germline V gives CDR1 KGHSH, CDR2 LQKENI. The CDR3 sequence is 15 residues long. V gave up 6 bases and J gave up 4 bases; unmatched junction bases: 10. CDR3 amino acids: CASSPQTGEGTEAFF. The CDR3 DNA sequence: TGTGCCAGCTCGCCGCAGACAGGGGAGGGCACTGAAGCTTTCTTT.

V usage is TRBV28 and J usage is TRBJ1-2; tentatively, D is TRBD1 (5 bases). Trimming removed 5 bases at V and 2 bases at J, with 12 bases between. The CDR3 has 14 amino acids. The germline gives CDR1 MDHEN, CDR2 SYDVKM. CDR3 amino acids: CASSEAGTNYGYTF. DNA of the CDR3: TGTGCCAGCAGTGAAGCGGGGACCAACTATGGCTACACCTTC.

The V call is TRBV19, the J call TRBJ2-6, with D perhaps TRBD1 (5 bases). Trimming shortened V by 4 bases and J by 4 bases, and 11 bases separated the two germline ends. The CDR3 length is 15 residues. CDR1 LNHDA and CDR2 SQIVND come from the germline V gene (reference sequence). CDR3: CASSKGSSGANVLTF. The CDR3 nucleotides read TGTGCCAGTAGTAAGGGGTCTTCGGGGGCCAACGTCCTGACTTTC.

The chain employs TRBV29-1 and TRBJ2-1, with 9 bases aligning to TRBD1. Unmatched junction bases numbered 2, after V lost 3 bases and J lost 5 bases. The V gene's germline CDR1 is SQVTM and CDR2 ANQGSEA. There are 13 residues in the CDR3. The CDR3 DNA reads TGCAGCGTTGAGGGGGACAGGGACAATGAGCAGTTCTTC. Translated: CSVEGDRDNEQFF.

The chain carries TRBV7-3 and TRBJ2-5, with D unresolved. CDR3 size: 13 residues. Deletions cut 5 bases from V and 1 base from J, with 8 bases between. CDR1 SGHTA and CDR2 FQGTGA come from the germline V gene. The chain's CDR3 is CASSPRPQETQYF. DNA for the CDR3: TGTGCCAGCAGCCCCCGGCCCCAAGAGACCCAGTACTTC.

The chain uses TRBV27 and TRBJ2-7, with 10 bases fitting TRBD1. This CDR3 spans 15 amino acids. Per germline, CDR1 MNHEY and CDR2 SMNVEV (reference sequence). Trimming at V came to 0 bases and at J to 2 bases, leaving 1 base not matched to a gene. The CDR3 here is CASSLSGTGAYEQYF. CDR3 bases: TGTGCCAGCAGTTTATCGGGGACAGGGGCCTACGAGCAGTACTTC.

The V and J genes are TRBV7-9 and TRBJ2-3, with 11 bases matching TRBD2. Germline trimming cut 5 bases from V and 2 bases from J; bases unmatched to any gene: 6. Germline CDR1 reads SEHNR; CDR2 reads FQNEAQ (reference sequence). The CDR3 is 16 amino acids. In DNA form, the CDR3 reads TGTGCCAGCAGCGTGACTAGCGGGACCCACACAGATACGCAGTATTTT. It codes for CASSVTSGTHTDTQYF.